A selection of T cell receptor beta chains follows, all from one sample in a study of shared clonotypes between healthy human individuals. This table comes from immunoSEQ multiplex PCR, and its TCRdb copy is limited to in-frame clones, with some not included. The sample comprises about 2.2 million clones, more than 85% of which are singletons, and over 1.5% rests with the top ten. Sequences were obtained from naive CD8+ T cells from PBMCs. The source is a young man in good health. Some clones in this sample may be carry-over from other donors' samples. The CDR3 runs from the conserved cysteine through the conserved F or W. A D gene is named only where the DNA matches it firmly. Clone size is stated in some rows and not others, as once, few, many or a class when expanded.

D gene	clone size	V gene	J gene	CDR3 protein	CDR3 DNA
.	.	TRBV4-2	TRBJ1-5	CASSQASTGYSNQPQHF	TGTGCCAGCAGCCAAGCTAGTACAGGATATAGCAATCAGCCCCAGCATTTT
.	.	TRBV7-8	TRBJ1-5	CASSLGYSNQPQHF	TGTGCCAGCAGCTTAGGGTATAGCAATCAGCCCCAGCATTTT
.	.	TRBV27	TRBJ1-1	CASSPLQVLWGNTEAFF	TGTGCCAGCAGTCCTTTACAGGTTCTTTGGGGGAACACTGAAGCTTTCTTT
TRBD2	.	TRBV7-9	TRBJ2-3	CASSPGTSGSTDTQYF	TGTGCCAGCAGCCCCGGGACTAGCGGGAGCACAGATACGCAGTATTTT
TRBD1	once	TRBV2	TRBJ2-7	CASSAGTGSYEQYF	TGTGCCAGCAGTGCCGGGACAGGGTCTTACGAGCAGTACTTC
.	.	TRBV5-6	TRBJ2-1	CASSLAEELRVIYNEQFF	TGTGCCAGCAGCTTGGCCGAGGAGTTGAGAGTGATCTACAATGAGCAGTTCTTC
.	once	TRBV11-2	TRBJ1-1	CASSDLGIPEAFF	TGTGCCAGCAGTGACTTGGGGATCCCTGAAGCTTTCTTT
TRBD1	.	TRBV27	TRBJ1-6	CASSLDRGYSPLHF	TGTGCCAGCAGTTTAGACAGGGGATATTCACCCCTCCACTTT
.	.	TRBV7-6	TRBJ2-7	CASSLGQLEQYF	TGTGCCAGCAGCTTAGGGCAGCTCGAGCAGTACTTC
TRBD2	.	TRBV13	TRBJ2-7	CASSTLAGTHREQYF	TGTGCCAGCAGCACACTAGCGGGGACGCATCGGGAGCAGTACTTC
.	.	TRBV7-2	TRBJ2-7	CASSLAASRYEQYF	TGTGCCAGCAGCTTGGCGGCTAGCCGATACGAGCAGTACTTC